This is a list of T cell receptor beta chains from one sample in a study of cytomegalovirus exposure and HLA in healthy donors. Measured with immunoSEQ multiplex PCR; TCRdb has only the in-frame clones, and not every one. The sample yields 110,000 to 150,000 clones, just over 70% seen once. Material: PBMCs. The receptors come from a woman aged 25 to 39 in good health and CMV-seronegative. Both conserved end residues are part of each CDR3. D genes are given only for firm matches. Where a row states a size, it is once, few, many or the class of an expanded clone; other rows omit it.

V gene	J gene	clone size	D gene	CDR3 protein	CDR3 DNA
TRBV6-1	TRBJ1-1	.	TRBD1	CASSEAQGRTEAFF	TGTGCCAGCAGTGAAGCACAGGGGCGAACTGAAGCTTTCTTT
TRBV6-1	TRBJ2-3	.	.	CASSQVTDTQYF	TGTGCCAGCTCCCAGGTGACAGATACGCAGTATTTT
TRBV7-9	TRBJ2-2	.	.	CASSLYLGPGELFF	TGTGCCAGCAGCTTATATTTGGGGCCCGGGGAGCTGTTTTTT
TRBV5-1	TRBJ1-2	.	.	CASSLSGDYGYTF	TGCGCCAGCAGCTTATCCGGGGACTATGGCTACACCTTC
TRBV30	TRBJ1-5	.	.	CAWSGGSNNQPQHF	TGTGCCTGGAGTGGAGGATCTAACAATCAGCCCCAGCATTTT
TRBV28	TRBJ2-5	.	.	CASSYPPDTSGTQYF	TGTGCCAGCTCCTACCCCCCGGACACCTCCGGGACCCAGTACTTC
TRBV28	TRBJ2-4	.	TRBD1	CASSLNRDRNIQYF	TGTGCCAGCAGTTTGAACCGGGACAGAAACATTCAGTACTTC
TRBV2	TRBJ2-1	.	.	CASSEGLSRSYNEQFF	TGTGCCAGCAGCGAGGGACTTTCCCGCTCTTACAATGAGCAGTTCTTC
TRBV29-1	TRBJ2-3	.	TRBD2	CSVVAGGTDTQYF	TGCAGCGTTGTAGCGGGGGGGACAGATACGCAGTATTTT
TRBV28	TRBJ2-7	few	TRBD1	CASISPGQGYYEQYF	TGTGCCAGCATCTCCCCGGGACAGGGATACTACGAGCAGTACTTC
TRBV27	TRBJ1-6	once	.	CASSLTDSNSPLHF	TGTGCCAGCAGTTTAACGGACAGTAATTCACCCCTCCACTTT
TRBV2	TRBJ1-5	once	.	CASSPQGNSNQPQHF	TGTGCCAGCAGCCCTCAGGGAAATAGCAATCAGCCCCAGCATTTT
TRBV7-8	TRBJ2-1	.	TRBD2	CASSPRTSGGNEQFF	TGTGCCAGCAGCCCAAGGACTAGCGGGGGGAATGAGCAGTTCTTC
TRBV7-9	TRBJ2-3	few	TRBD2	CASSPPSGRARTDTQYF	TGTGCCAGCAGCCCGCCTAGCGGGAGGGCGCGGACAGATACGCAGTATTTT
TRBV9	TRBJ1-1	.	TRBD1	CASSVAVGTVNTEAFF	TGTGCCAGCAGCGTAGCGGTGGGGACAGTGAACACTGAAGCTTTCTTT
TRBV18	TRBJ2-7	.	.	CASSATTHHEQYF	TGTGCCAGCTCAGCAACTACCCACCACGAGCAGTACTTC
TRBV6-5	TRBJ1-1	once	.	CASKADGSNTEAFF	TGTGCCAGCAAAGCGGACGGGTCGAACACTGAAGCTTTCTTT
TRBV19	TRBJ1-6	.	.	CASEQVYTYNSPLHF	TGTGCCAGCGAACAGGTCTATACCTATAATTCACCCCTCCACTTT
TRBV7-2	TRBJ2-5	.	TRBD2	CASSFSGGGETQYF	TGTGCCAGCAGCTTTAGCGGGGGAGGGGAGACCCAGTACTTC
TRBV13	TRBJ2-5	.	TRBD2	CASSLQAGGGETQYF	TGTGCCAGCAGCTTACAAGCGGGAGGGGGAGAGACCCAGTACTTC
TRBV5-1	TRBJ2-5	.	TRBD2	CASSLATAGGETQYF	TGCGCCAGCAGCTTGGCCACAGCGGGAGGAGAGACCCAGTACTTC
TRBV10-3	TRBJ1-1	.	.	CAISEGGGRMNTEAFF	TGTGCCATCAGTGAGGGGGGGGGCAGGATGAACACTGAAGCTTTCTTT
TRBV19	TRBJ2-5	.	TRBD1	CASRTGETQYF	TGTGCCAGTAGGACAGGGGAGACCCAGTACTTC
TRBV5-1	TRBJ2-3	.	TRBD1	CASSSFGTGTDTQYF	TGCGCCAGCAGCTCCTTTGGGACAGGCACAGATACGCAGTATTTT
TRBV11-1	TRBJ2-3	.	.	CASSSARDTDTQYF	TGTGCCAGCAGCTCGGCCAGGGACACAGATACGCAGTATTTT
TRBV18	TRBJ1-2	once	.	CASSPSGTFNYGYTF	TGTGCCAGCTCACCTTCCGGGACATTTAACTATGGCTACACCTTC
TRBV30	TRBJ2-7	.	TRBD1	CAWGRQGPYEQYF	TGTGCCTGGGGGAGACAGGGCCCCTACGAGCAGTACTTC
TRBV30	TRBJ2-3	.	TRBD2	CAWSTGLAQTDTQYF	TGTGCCTGGAGCACCGGACTAGCTCAAACAGATACGCAGTATTTT
TRBV9	TRBJ2-1	.	.	CASSPRPTYSEQFF	TGTGCCAGCAGCCCCCGTCCCACTTATAGTGAGCAGTTCTTC
TRBV7-2	TRBJ2-1	.	TRBD2	CASSWVVSGGNEQFF	TGTGCCAGCAGCTGGGTTGTTAGCGGGGGCAATGAGCAGTTCTTC
TRBV7-2	TRBJ1-3	.	.	CASSLGLEGNTIYF	TGTGCCAGCAGCTTAGGACTTGAGGGAAACACCATATATTTT
TRBV28	TRBJ2-3	.	TRBD2	CASSPRGGLLITDTQYF	TGTGCCAGCAGCCCACGGGGGGGGCTCCTAATTACAGATACGCAGTATTTT
TRBV11-3	TRBJ2-2	.	.	CASSLNTGELFF	TGTGCCAGCAGCCTCAACACCGGGGAGCTGTTTTTT
TRBV6-6	TRBJ1-5	.	.	CASSPRVGQGQPQHF	TGTGCCAGCAGTCCCCGTGTGGGGCAGGGGCAGCCCCAGCATTTT
TRBV5-4	TRBJ2-7	.	TRBD2	CASSPLAGGAYEQYF	TGTGCCAGCAGTCCTCTAGCGGGAGGGGCCTACGAGCAGTACTTC
TRBV7-9	TRBJ1-3	.	.	CSGGTDGNTIYF	TGTTCCGGGGGGACGGACGGAAACACCATATATTTT
TRBV28	TRBJ1-4	few	TRBD1	CASSPPRGNGNEKLFF	TGTGCCAGCAGTCCCCCCAGGGGGAATGGTAATGAAAAACTGTTTTTT
TRBV14	TRBJ1-1	.	.	CASSQDTVNTEAFF	TGTGCCAGCAGCCAAGATACAGTAAACACTGAAGCTTTCTTT
TRBV11-2	TRBJ2-7	.	TRBD2	CASSLEAGVEQYF	TGTGCCAGCAGCTTAGAAGCGGGAGTAGAGCAGTACTTC
TRBV18	TRBJ1-3	.	TRBD1	CASSPDRGDTIYF	TGTGCCAGCTCCCCGGACAGGGGGGACACCATATATTTT
TRBV5-4	TRBJ2-3	.	TRBD1	CASSSWTGSTDTQYF	TGTGCCAGCAGCTCCTGGACAGGGAGCACAGATACGCAGTATTTT
TRBV2	TRBJ2-7	.	.	CASSEARRVHYEQYF	TGTGCCAGCAGTGAAGCGAGGAGGGTGCACTACGAGCAGTACTTC
TRBV7-3	TRBJ2-1	.	TRBD2	CASSSGLGNEQFF	TGTGCCAGCAGCTCGGGACTAGGGAATGAGCAGTTCTTC
TRBV28	TRBJ2-7	.	TRBD2	CASSSSSGRGSYEQYF	TGTGCCAGCAGTTCCTCTAGCGGGAGGGGAAGTTACGAGCAGTACTTC
TRBV28	TRBJ2-5	once	.	CAIRSGRLQETQYF	TGTGCCATCCGGAGTGGTAGGCTACAAGAGACCCAGTACTTC
TRBV5-6	TRBJ1-1	.	.	CASSLWGGILNTEAFF	TGTGCCAGCAGCTTGTGGGGAGGGATCTTGAACACTGAAGCTTTCTTT
TRBV7-6	TRBJ2-5	.	TRBD1	CASSPQDRALFETQYF	TGTGCCAGCAGTCCCCAAGACAGGGCGTTATTTGAGACCCAGTACTTC